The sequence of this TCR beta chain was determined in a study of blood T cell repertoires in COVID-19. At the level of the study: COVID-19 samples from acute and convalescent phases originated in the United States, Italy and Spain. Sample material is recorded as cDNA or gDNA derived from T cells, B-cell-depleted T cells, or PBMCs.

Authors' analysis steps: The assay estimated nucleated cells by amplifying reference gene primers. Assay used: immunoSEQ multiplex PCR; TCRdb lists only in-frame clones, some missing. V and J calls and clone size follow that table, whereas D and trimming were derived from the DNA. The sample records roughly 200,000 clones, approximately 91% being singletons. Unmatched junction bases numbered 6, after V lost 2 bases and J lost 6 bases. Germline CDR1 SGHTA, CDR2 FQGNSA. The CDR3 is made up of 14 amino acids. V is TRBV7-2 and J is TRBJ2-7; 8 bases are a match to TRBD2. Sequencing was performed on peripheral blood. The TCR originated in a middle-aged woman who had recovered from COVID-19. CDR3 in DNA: TGTGCCAGCAGCTTAAAGTCGGGAGGGTCCGAGCAGTACTTC. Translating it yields CASSLKSGGSEQYF.